Detailed here is one T cell receptor (beta chain). The sample comes from a study of blood T cell repertoires in COVID-19. Study background: Samples came from the United States, Italy and Spain, spanning acute and convalescent COVID-19.

Some clones are missing from TCRdb's copy, which holds only in-frame ones; the method was immunoSEQ multiplex PCR. Among approximately 22,000 clones listed, 82% were seen once. Per the germline V gene, CDR1 is SGHTA and CDR2 is FQGNSA. The CDR3 length is 13 residues. V was trimmed by 9 bases and J by 3 bases, leaving 14 bases between them. The sequenced sample consisted of peripheral blood. This clonotype originated in a human donor in a cohort sampled during active COVID-19. V and J are TRBV7-2 and TRBJ1-1, with D perhaps TRBD1 (6 bases). CDR3 in amino acids: CASSWQGYTEAFF. In DNA form, the CDR3 reads TGTGCCAGTTCATGGCAGGGGTACACTGAAGCTTTCTTT.